What follows is one TCR beta chain and its context. V was shortened by 7 bases and J by 7 bases, with 13 bases between the two germline ends. Germline V CDR1 and CDR2: SQVTM, ANQGSEA. The CDR3 loop spans 11 amino acids. The data stem from a study of control samples from healthy donors and cancer patients. TCRdb's table, derived via immunoSEQ multiplex PCR, lists solely in-frame clones and lacks some. The sample has 80,000 to 100,000 clones, just over 85% seen once. The clonotype originates from a young man in good health. V usage is TRBV29-1 and J usage is TRBJ1-2; possible D gene TRBD1, 6 bases. The sequenced material came from blood. Here the CDR3 DNA reads TGCAGCGACTCGGGGGGCCTTGGCTACACCTTC. The encoded protein is CSDSGGLGYTF.